Presented here are 9 T cell receptor beta chains from one specimen sequenced in a study of patients and donors after allogeneic stem cell transplantation. TCRdb called the RT-PCR reads again in MiXCR, with one record for every CDR3 protein. The sample consists of about 960,000 distinct CDR3 sequences, under 20% of them appearing once. Sample: blood, either unsorted or a sorted T cell fraction (not recorded which). These receptors originate from a human donor who was either an allogeneic HSCT recipient or a stem cell or donor lymphocyte infusion donor (not recorded which). It is not recorded whose cells these are; they may come from a transplant donor.

Only a few counts were recorded for this clonotype. The chain recombines TRBV6-1 with TRBJ2-2, with 10 nucleotides matching TRBD2. V shed 10 bases, J shed 6 bases, and the junction held 8 bases outside the gene matches. The germline V gene has CDR1 MNHNS and CDR2 SASEGT. The CDR3 is made up of 14 amino acids. As DNA, the CDR3 is TGTGCCAACTCGAGCGGGAGGGCCGCCGGGGAGCTGTTTTTT. Protein sequence: CANSSGRAAGELFF.

This clonotype came up a few times. The chain combines TRBV29-1 with TRBJ2-7; weak D call: TRBD1 (6 bases). Per the germline V gene, CDR1 is SQVTM and CDR2 is ANQGSEA. V dropped 6 bases and J dropped 5 bases, with 17 bases sitting between them. The CDR3 extends over 13 amino acids. The CDR3 DNA reads TGCAGCGTGCTCGGGACATTGTCCAACGAGCAGTACTTC. Amino acid sequence: CSVLGTLSNEQYF.

The sample holds many counts of this clonotype. The chain carries TRBV27 and TRBJ1-3; D gene ambiguous. Trimming took 7 bases from V and 0 from J, leaving 7 bases between them. The length of the CDR3 is 13 residues. The V gene's germline CDR1 is MNHEY and CDR2 SMNVEV (reference sequence). The CDR3 coding sequence is TGTGCCAGCAAGAGGATCTCTGGAAACACCATATATTTT. It is translated as CASKRISGNTIYF.

This clonotype was picked up one time. This rearrangement joins TRBV28 to TRBJ2-5; TRBD2 is a possible D gene (5 bases). V was pared by 4 bases and J by 1 base, with 16 bases between. The CDR3 totals 16 residues. CDR1 and CDR2 (germline): MDHEN, SYDVKM. The DNA of the CDR3 is TGTGCCAGCAGTTCAAACCCCGGGAAACGCCAAGAGACCCAGTACTTC. Its protein product is CASSSNPGKRQETQYF.

This clonotype was observed many times. The chain is built from TRBV29-1 and TRBJ2-2; D remains ambiguous. The V end was cut by 5 bases, the J end by 4 bases, with 5 bases between. Germline V lookup: CDR1 SQVTM, CDR2 ANQGSEA. The CDR3 is made up of 11 amino acids. CDR3 loop: CSVKGTGELFF. The CDR3 DNA reads as TGCAGCGTTAAGGGCACCGGGGAGCTGTTTTTT.

This clonotype was counted between two and nine times. The genes are TRBV20-1 and TRBJ2-1, with 7 bases identical to TRBD2. Germline V gene data show CDR1 as DFQATT and CDR2 as SNEGSKA (reference sequence). Unmatched junction bases numbered 9, after V lost 4 bases and J lost 3 bases. The CDR3 extends over 15 amino acids. The CDR3 spells CSAKGKERDYNEQFF. As DNA, the CDR3 is TGCAGTGCTAAAGGAAAGGAGCGGGACTACAATGAGCAGTTCTTC.

CDR3 DNA: TGCGCCAGCGCCTCGGGGACAGGGAATGAAAAACTGTTTTTT. This encodes CASASGTGNEKLFF. This rearrangement joins TRBV5-1 to TRBJ1-4; TRBD1 agrees at 9 bases. Germline V gene data show CDR1 as SGHRS and CDR2 as YFSETQ. There are 14 residues in the CDR3. V was clipped by 7 bases and J by 5 bases; unmatched bases: 6.

The chain is built from TRBV21-1 and TRBJ2-7; the table's D call, TRBD2, was not checked against the DNA. TRBV21-1 is noted as a pseudogene. This CDR3 has 16 residues. The CDR3 is CASSKRLAGSSYEQYF. The CDR3, as DNA: TGTGCCAGCAGCAAGCGGCTAGCGGGGAGCTCCTACGAGCAGTACTTC.

This clonotype was observed a handful of times. The chain carries TRBV12-3 or TRBV12-4 and TRBJ2-1, with D possibly being TRBD2 (6 bases). V lost 6 bases, J lost 3 bases, and 18 bases lay in between. The length of the CDR3 is 16 residues. The CDR3 DNA sequence: TGTGCCAGCAGCACCAGGGCGGGAAGAGGCTACAATGAGCAGTTCTTC. Translating it yields CASSTRAGRGYNEQFF.